Below, 8 T cell receptor beta chains from the same sample are listed, as sequenced in a study of CD8 T cells in Susac syndrome. Random hexamers primed reverse transcription of about 0.5 to 1 ug RNA. TCRdb ran MiXCR on the immunoSEQ multiplex PCR reads and lists one entry per CDR3 protein. The profile shows some 200,000 distinct CDR3 sequences, under 97% of them singletons. The specimen sequenced was CD4+ T cells from PBMCs. These receptor sequences come from a human donor with Susac syndrome.

The chain employs TRBV29-1 and TRBJ2-4; maybe TRBD2 (7 bases). Germline CDR1 and CDR2: SQVTM and ANQGSEA. The CDR3 extends over 13 amino acids. Trimming shortened V by 5 bases and J by 4 bases, and 12 bases separated the two germline ends. The CDR3 protein is CSVWGGRKNIQYF. CDR3 nucleotide sequence: TGCAGCGTTTGGGGGGGGCGAAAAAACATTCAGTACTTC. The variable domain in full, completed from reference TRBV29-1 and TRBJ2-4, reads SAVISQKPSRDICQRGTSLTIQCQVDSQVTMMFWYRQQPGQSLTLIATANQGSEATYESGFVIDKFPISRPNLTFSTLTVSNMSPEDSSIYLCSVWGGRKNIQYFGAGTRLSVL.

This rearrangement joins TRBV30 to TRBJ2-2; TRBD2 matches 8 bases. J lost 0 bases, V lost 3 bases, and 9 bases had no gene match. The V gene's germline CDR1 is GTSNPN and CDR2 SVGIG (reference sequence). The CDR3 has 17 amino acids. For the CDR3, the DNA is TGTGCCTGGAGGGGAGTAGCGGGGAGCGCGAACACCGGGGAGCTGTTTTTT. Residues: CAWRGVAGSANTGELFF.

The J gene is TRBJ2-3, the V gene TRBV20-1, with D perhaps matching TRBD2 (7 bases). Trimming left V 5 bases short and J 4 bases short, with 16 bases between. This CDR3 is 14 amino acids long. Germline V gene data show CDR1 as DFQATT and CDR2 as SNEGSKA (reference sequence). CDR3 sequence (DNA): TGCAGTGCTGGGGCTGAGGGGGGGGCAGATACGCAGTATTTT. Translating gives CSAGAEGGADTQYF.

V usage is TRBV20-1 and J usage is TRBJ2-2; no reliable D call. Looked up from germline, CDR1 is DFQATT and CDR2 is SNEGSKA (reference sequence). The CDR3 covers 14 residues. The ends were cut back, 4 bases at V and 3 bases at J, with 12 bases in the middle. The CDR3: CSATSTLHTGELFF. CDR3 coding DNA: TGCAGTGCTACCTCGACACTCCACACCGGGGAGCTGTTTTTT.

Here the CDR3 DNA reads TGTGCCAGCAGTCTACAGGGGTCGCAGTATTTT. It yields the protein CASSLQGSQYF. The rearrangement uses TRBV12-3 or TRBV12-4 and TRBJ2-3; 7 positions match TRBD1. The CDR3 sequence is 11 residues long. V trimming: 5 bases; J trimming: 10 bases; junction bases outside the gene matches: 3.

Notes on this clonotype: One end of the junction does not line up with germline, which may come from a read error. The CDR3 DNA reads as TGTGCCTGCAGACTGACAGGGATGGAGACCCAGTACTTC. Its protein is CACRLTGMETQYF. This sequence joins TRBV6-2 or TRBV6-3 and TRBJ2-5; the match to TRBD1 covers 7 bases. The CDR3 is made up of 13 amino acids. Per the germline V gene, CDR1 is MNHEY and CDR2 is SVGEGT.

The V gene is TRBV5-4, the J gene TRBJ1-2, with D uncertain. The germline V and J ends were trimmed by 4 bases and 4 bases, with 8 bases remaining between them. CDR3 length: 12 amino acids. The germline CDR1 and CDR2 sequences are SGHNT and YYREEE (reference sequence). CDR3 nucleotides: TGTGCCAGCAGCACCGGCCTCTATGGCTACACCTTC. Translation gives CASSTGLYGYTF.

The chain recombines TRBV20-1 with TRBJ1-5, with a possible D match to TRBD1 (5 bases). V was clipped by 2 bases and J by 6 bases, with 23 bases between them. CDR3 size: 17 residues. The V gene's germline CDR1 is DFQATT and CDR2 SNEGSKA (reference sequence). CDR3 sequence: CSARPTWGVPKRQPQHF. The CDR3 DNA sequence: TGCAGTGCTAGACCCACCTGGGGGGTCCCTAAACGTCAGCCCCAGCATTTT.